Listed here are 2 T cell receptor beta chains from one sample, sequenced in a study of T cells after posttransplantation cyclophosphamide. Assay: immunoSEQ multiplex PCR; the TCRdb copy retains only in-frame clones and omits some. Of some 61,000 clones in the sample, 85% to 95% were seen once. Specimen: PBMCs. These receptors all come from a woman aged 30 to 39 in good health and a related stem cell transplant donor.

The rearrangement links TRBV7-9 to TRBJ1-1; D is unclear. The V and J ends lost 1 base and 8 bases respectively, with 8 bases between them. Per the germline V gene, CDR1 is SEHNR and CDR2 is FQNEAQ (reference sequence). The CDR3 totals 12 residues. The CDR3 DNA sequence: TGTGCCAGCAGCTTAGAGGGCAGGGAAGCTTTCTTT. As protein: CASSLEGREAFF.

The V call is TRBV30, the J call TRBJ2-3, with D hard to call. V lost 0 bases and J 4 bases, leaving 8 bases between the germline ends. The CDR3 totals 13 residues. CDR1 is GTSNPN, CDR2 SVGIG, per germline (reference sequence). The CDR3 region has the DNA TGTGCCTGGAGTGTAAGAGCCTCAGATACGCAGTATTTT. This sequence encodes CAWSVRASDTQYF.